The entry below gives a single T cell receptor (beta chain) sequence along with its context. This sample is drawn from a study of T cells after yellow fever vaccination. With 0 bases removed from V and 2 bases from J, the gap between germline ends came to 17 bases. The CDR3 extends over 16 amino acids. Germline-derived CDR1 and CDR2 are DFQATT and SNEGSKA (reference sequence). MiXCR was run by TCRdb on the 5' RACE reads, yielding one entry per CDR3 protein. The sample shows some 400,000 distinct CDR3 sequences, roughly 20% of them seen only once. The source is a man younger than 35 who received the YFV17D yellow fever vaccine. This specimen consisted of PBMCs, obtained before the yellow fever booster vaccination. The chain couples TRBV20-1 to TRBJ2-7; D remains ambiguous. CDR3 sequence (DNA): TGCAGTGCTAGAGACCCTGAATTAGGGATTACCTACGAGCAGTACTTC. This translates into CSARDPELGITYEQYF.